This TCR beta chain was identified during a study of blood T cell repertoires in COVID-19 (TCRdb year 2020). Regarding the complete study: Samples from collaborators originated in the United States, Italy and Spain and spanned both the acute and convalescent phases of COVID-19. The prospective study material was composed of cDNA or gDNA derived from T cells, B-cell-depleted T cells, or PBMCs. Subjects who had been exposed to COVID-19, were actively infected with it, or had recovered from it provided the deeply sampled blood TCRbeta repertoires that made up the dataset. A freely available public database, intended as a resource for researchers studying the immune response to SARS-CoV-2, is where the repertoires were released. The samples were drawn from the first 160 participants of the ongoing ImmuneRACE study and from over a thousand subjects provided by 6 global collaborators. Sample metadata almost always included a de-identified subject ID, COVID-19 status, age in years and sex. Where available, HLA class I and class II types were obtained from metadata supplied by the sample provider rather than from assay-based typing.

Overall results and qualifications from the work: Clinical and demographic metadata were provided uncurated, with the amount varying by source and participant.

One collaborating source in Seattle enrolled patients during active infection and followed them longitudinally through the course of disease. Each collaborating institution followed its own protocols to collect whole blood in K2EDTA tubes. Collaborator samples were shipped for TCRbeta analysis as frozen whole blood, isolated PBMCs, or DNA extracted from either sample type. On this clone itself: Its antigen remains undetermined. Within one base of it there is no much larger clone, and no base qualities were kept.

TCRbeta CDR3 regions were amplified from genomic DNA by means of the immunoSEQ Assay, a bias-controlled multiplex PCR. Turning to the authors' computational methods: Within the assay, amplification of reference gene primers was used to estimate how many nucleated cells each sample contained. To quantify the absolute abundance of each unique TCRbeta CDR3 rearrangement, sequence reads were collapsed and filtered. For each sample, productive Simpson clonality was calculated by taking the square root of Simpson's diversity index across productive rearrangements. TCRdb retrieved this table from immuneACCESS and kept in-frame rearrangements only. Not all clones are present; in checked studies, unresolved V genes account for under half, and no reason is known for the remainder. V, J and clone size are those of that table, while D and trimming were read from the DNA. The sample records some 300,000 clones, about 90% of which are singletons. Together, the top ten hold less than 2% of the sample.

The sequence came from a woman aged 25 to 39 with COVID-19, enrolled during active disease. Source material: peripheral blood.

Read as DNA, the sequence is TGTGCCAGCAGCTTATTACCCAGGGCGGAAGCTTTCTTT. Its protein is CASSLLPRAEAFF. The sequence links TRBV7-9 to TRBJ1-1; 5 matching bases give a weak D call of TRBD1. CDR3 length: 13 amino acids, cysteine to phenylalanine. The sequence is cut down to CDR3 DNA, 39 bases in frame from base 1. Deletion took 2 bases off V and 8 bases off J, with a span of 12 bases between the germline ends. The germline V gene (reference sequence) gives CDR1 as SEHNR and CDR2 as FQNEAQ.